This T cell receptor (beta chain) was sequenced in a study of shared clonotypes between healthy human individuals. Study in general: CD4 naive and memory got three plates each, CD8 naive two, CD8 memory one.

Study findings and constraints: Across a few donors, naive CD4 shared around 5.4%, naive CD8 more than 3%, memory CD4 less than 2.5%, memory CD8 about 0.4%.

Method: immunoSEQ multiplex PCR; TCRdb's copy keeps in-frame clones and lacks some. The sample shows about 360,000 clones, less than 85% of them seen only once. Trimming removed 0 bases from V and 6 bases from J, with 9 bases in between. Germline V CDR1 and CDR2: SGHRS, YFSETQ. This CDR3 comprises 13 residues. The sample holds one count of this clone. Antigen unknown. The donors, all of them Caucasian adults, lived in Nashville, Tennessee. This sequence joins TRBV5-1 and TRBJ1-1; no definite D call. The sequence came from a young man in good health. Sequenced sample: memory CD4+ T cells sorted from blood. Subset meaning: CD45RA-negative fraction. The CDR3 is CASSLAVLSEAFF. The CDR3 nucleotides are TGCGCCAGCAGCTTGGCGGTCCTTTCTGAAGCTTTCTTT.